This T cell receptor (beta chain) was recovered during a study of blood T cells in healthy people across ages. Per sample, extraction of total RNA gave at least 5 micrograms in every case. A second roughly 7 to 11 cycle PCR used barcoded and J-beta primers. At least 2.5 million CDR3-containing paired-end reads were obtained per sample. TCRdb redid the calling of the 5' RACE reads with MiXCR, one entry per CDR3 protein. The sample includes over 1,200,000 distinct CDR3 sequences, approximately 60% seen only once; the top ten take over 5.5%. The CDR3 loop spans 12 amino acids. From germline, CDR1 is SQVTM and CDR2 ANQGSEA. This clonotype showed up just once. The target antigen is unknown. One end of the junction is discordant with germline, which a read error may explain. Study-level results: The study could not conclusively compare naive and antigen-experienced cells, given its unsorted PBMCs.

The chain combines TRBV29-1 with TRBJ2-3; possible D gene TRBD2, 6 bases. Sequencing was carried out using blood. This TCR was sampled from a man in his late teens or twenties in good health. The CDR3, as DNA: TGCAGCGTGCCGGGGGATCGAGATACGCGGTATTTT. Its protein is CSVPGDRDTRYF.